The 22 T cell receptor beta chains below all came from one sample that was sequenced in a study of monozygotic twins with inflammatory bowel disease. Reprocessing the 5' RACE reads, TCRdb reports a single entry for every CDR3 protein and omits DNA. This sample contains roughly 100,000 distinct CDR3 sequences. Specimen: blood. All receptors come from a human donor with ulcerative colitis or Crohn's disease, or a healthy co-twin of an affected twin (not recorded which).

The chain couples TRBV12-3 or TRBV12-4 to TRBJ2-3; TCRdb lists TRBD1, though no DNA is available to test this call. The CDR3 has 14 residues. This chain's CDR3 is CASSWTGRTDTQYF.

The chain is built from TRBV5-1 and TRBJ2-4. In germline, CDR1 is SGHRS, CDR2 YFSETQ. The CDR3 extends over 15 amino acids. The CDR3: CASSLSQRAKNIQYF.

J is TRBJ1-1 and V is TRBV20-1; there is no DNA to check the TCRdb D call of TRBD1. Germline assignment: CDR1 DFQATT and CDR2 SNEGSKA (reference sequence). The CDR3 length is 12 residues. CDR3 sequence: CSASRGNTEAFF.

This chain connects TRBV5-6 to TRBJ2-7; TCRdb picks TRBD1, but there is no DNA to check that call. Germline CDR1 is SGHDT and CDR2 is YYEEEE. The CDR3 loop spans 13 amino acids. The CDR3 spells CASSLGGPGEQYF.

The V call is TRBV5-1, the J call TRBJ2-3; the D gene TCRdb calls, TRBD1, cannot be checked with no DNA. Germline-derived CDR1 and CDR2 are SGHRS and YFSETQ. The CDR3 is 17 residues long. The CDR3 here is CASSPDRSGSGMDTQYF. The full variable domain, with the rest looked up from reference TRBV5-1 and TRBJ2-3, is KAGVTQTPRYLIKTRGQQVTLSCSPISGHRSVSWYQQTPGQGLQFLFEYFSETQRNKGNFPGRFSGRQFSNSRSEMNVSTLELGDSALYLCASSPDRSGSGMDTQYFGPGTRLTVL.

The CDR3 is CASSHGGQGADGQYF. The gene calls are TRBV5-1 and TRBJ2-7; TCRdb gives TRBD1 as the D gene, but with no DNA this cannot be confirmed. This CDR3 region has 15 residues. From germline, CDR1 is SGHRS and CDR2 YFSETQ.

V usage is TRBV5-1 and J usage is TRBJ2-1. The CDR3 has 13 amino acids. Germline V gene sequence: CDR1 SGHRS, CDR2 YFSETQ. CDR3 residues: CASNLGSYNEQFF. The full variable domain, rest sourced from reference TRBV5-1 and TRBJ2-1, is KAGVTQTPRYLIKTRGQQVTLSCSPISGHRSVSWYQQTPGQGLQFLFEYFSETQRNKGNFPGRFSGRQFSNSRSEMNVSTLELGDSALYLCASNLGSYNEQFFGPGTRLTVL.

The chain's CDR3 is CASSFGGGYEQYF. The V and J genes are TRBV7-2 and TRBJ2-7; TCRdb lists TRBD2, though no DNA is available to test this call. CDR1 and CDR2 from the germline V gene are SGHTA and FQGNSA. The CDR3 covers 13 residues.

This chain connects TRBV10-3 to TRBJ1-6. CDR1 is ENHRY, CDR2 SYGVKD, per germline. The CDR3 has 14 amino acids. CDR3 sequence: CAISDWTDNSPLHF.

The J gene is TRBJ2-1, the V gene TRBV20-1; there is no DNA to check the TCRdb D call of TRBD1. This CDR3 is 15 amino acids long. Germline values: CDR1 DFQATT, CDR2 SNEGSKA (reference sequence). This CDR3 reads CSARGLAGRGAEQFF.

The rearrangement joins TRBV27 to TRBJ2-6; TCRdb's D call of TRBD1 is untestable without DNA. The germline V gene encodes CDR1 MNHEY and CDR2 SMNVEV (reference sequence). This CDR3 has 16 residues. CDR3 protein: CASSADRAPGANVLTF.

The CDR3 loop reads CASSLVGSGSGEQFF. The V and J genes are TRBV12-3 or TRBV12-4 and TRBJ2-1; TCRdb's assignment of TRBD2 cannot be checked, as there is no DNA. The CDR3 covers 15 residues.

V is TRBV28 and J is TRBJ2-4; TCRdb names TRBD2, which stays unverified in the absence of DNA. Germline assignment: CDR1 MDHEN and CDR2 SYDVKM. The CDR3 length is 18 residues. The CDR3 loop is CATYGEGTPNPLGNIQYF.

The CDR3 is CASSRGDSIGETQYF. The gene calls are TRBV5-6 and TRBJ2-5; TCRdb proposes TRBD1, but this gene call is untestable without DNA. Germline assignment: CDR1 SGHDT and CDR2 YYEEEE. CDR3 length: 15 amino acids. Full variable domain (outside the CDR3, taken from reference TRBV5-6 and TRBJ2-5): DAGVTQSPTHLIKTRGQQVTLRCSPKSGHDTVSWYQQALGQGPQFIFQYYEEEERQRGNFPDRFSGHQFPNYSSELNVNALLLGDSALYLCASSRGDSIGETQYFGPGTRLLVL.

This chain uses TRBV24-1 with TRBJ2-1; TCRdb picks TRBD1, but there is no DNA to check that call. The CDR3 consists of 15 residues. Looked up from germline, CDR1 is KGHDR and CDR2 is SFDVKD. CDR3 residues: CATSDFGTGRDEQFF.

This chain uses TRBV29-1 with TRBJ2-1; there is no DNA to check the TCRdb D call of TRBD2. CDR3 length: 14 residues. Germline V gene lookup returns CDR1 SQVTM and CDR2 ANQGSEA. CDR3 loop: CSARLARKLYEQFF.

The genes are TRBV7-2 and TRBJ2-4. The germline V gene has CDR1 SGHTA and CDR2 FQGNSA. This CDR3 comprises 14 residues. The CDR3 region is CASSLLGAKNIQYF.

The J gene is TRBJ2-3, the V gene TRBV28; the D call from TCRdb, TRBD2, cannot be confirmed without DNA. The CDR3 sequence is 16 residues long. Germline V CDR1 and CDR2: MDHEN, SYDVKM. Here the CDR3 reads CASSLMIAGGLITQYF. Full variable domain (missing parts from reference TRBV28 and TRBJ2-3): DVKVTQSSRYLVKRTGEKVFLECVQDMDHENMFWYRQDPGLGLRLIYFSYDVKMKEKGDIPEGYSVSREKKERFSLILESASTNQTSMYLCASSLMIAGGLITQYFGPGTRLTVL.

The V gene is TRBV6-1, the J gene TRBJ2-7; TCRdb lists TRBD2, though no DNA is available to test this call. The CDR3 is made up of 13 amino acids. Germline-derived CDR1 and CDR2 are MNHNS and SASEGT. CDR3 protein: CASSERGLGLCYF.

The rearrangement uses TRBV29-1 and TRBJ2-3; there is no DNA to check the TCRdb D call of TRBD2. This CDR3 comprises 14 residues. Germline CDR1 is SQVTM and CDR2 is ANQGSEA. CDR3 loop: CSVEYVTVPDTQYF.

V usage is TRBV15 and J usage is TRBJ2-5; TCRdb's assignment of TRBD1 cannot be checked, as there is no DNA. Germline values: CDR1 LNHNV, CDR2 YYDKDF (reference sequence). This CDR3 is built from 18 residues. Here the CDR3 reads CATSRDVDRPFLRETQYF.

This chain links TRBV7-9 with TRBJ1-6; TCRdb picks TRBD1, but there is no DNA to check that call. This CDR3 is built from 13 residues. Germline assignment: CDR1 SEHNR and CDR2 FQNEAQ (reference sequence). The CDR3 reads CASSLKSTGALHF.